A selection of T cell receptor beta chains follows, all from one sample in a study of graft-versus-host responses after intestinal transplantation. TCRdb's copy holds only in-frame clones and misses some; the assay was immunoSEQ multiplex PCR. The sample contains tens of thousands of clones, about 90% of which appear only once. The sequenced sample was PBMCs, obtained 26 days after transplant. Every receptor here comes from a human patient who received an intestinal transplant, so some T cells may come from the graft donor. Each CDR3 is given with its conserved first and last residue. D genes are given only for firm matches. Clone size is stated in some rows and not others, as once, few, many or a class when expanded.

TRBV19,NA,TRBD2,TRBJ2-1,TGTGCCAGTAGCCCACTAGCGGGGGGGCCCTACAATGAGCAGTTCTTC,CASSPLAGGPYNEQFF
TRBV7-9,NA,NA,TRBJ2-5,TGTGCCAGCAGCTCCGGACAGTACCAAGAGACCCAGTACTTC,CASSSGQYQETQYF
TRBV4-2,NA,NA,TRBJ1-4,TGTGCCAGCAGCCAAGATAGGGGGACCGGACAGCTCAATGAAAAACTGTTTTTT,CASSQDRGTGQLNEKLFF
TRBV18,once,NA,TRBJ1-4,TGTGCCAGCTCACCCAGGGGCGGCGGGGAAAAACTGTTTTTT,CASSPRGGGEKLFF
TRBV5-6,NA,NA,TRBJ1-1,TGTGCCAGCAGCTTGGGCCTCACGGGAGCTTTCTTT,CASSLGLTGAFF
TRBV28,NA,TRBD2,TRBJ2-1,TGTGCCAGCAGTTTAAGACTAGCGGGAGACTATGAGCAGTTCTTC,CASSLRLAGDYEQFF
TRBV6-5,NA,NA,TRBJ1-2,TGTGCCAGCAGTTACGAGGGCAACGGCTACACCTTC,CASSYEGNGYTF
TRBV11-1,once,NA,TRBJ1-2,TGTGCCAGCAGCTTAGTTGGTGGCGGTAACTATGGCTACACCTTC,CASSLVGGGNYGYTF
TRBV27,NA,TRBD2,TRBJ2-1,TGTGCCAGCAGTTTATTACCTCTGGTAGCGGGAGGGAACAATGAGCAGTTCTTC,CASSLLPLVAGGNNEQFF
TRBV7-2,NA,TRBD2,TRBJ2-1,TGTGCCAGCAGCTCCCTAGCGGGAGGGCCGGTTGAGCAGTTCTTC,CASSSLAGGPVEQFF
TRBV5-1,NA,TRBD2,TRBJ2-1,TGCGCCAGCAGTCCGCCACTAGCGGGGATTGCTAATGAGCAGTTCTTC,CASSPPLAGIANEQFF
TRBV7-9,NA,NA,TRBJ2-2,TGTGCCAGCAGTTTAATGTGGCAGCTTAGCTCCGGGGAGCTGTTTTTT,CASSLMWQLSSGELFF
TRBV5-6,NA,TRBD2,TRBJ2-3,TGTGCCAGCAGCGTGCTAGCGGGGGGGGCAGATACGCAGTATTTT,CASSVLAGGADTQYF
TRBV29-1,NA,NA,TRBJ2-5,TGCAGCGTTGAGAGGGGGCGCGGGACGGAGACCCAGTACTTC,CSVERGRGTETQYF
TRBV4-2,few,NA,TRBJ2-1,TGTGCCAGCAGCCAAGAGGCGAGAACAGCTTACAATGAGCAGTTCTTC,CASSQEARTAYNEQFF
TRBV7-9,NA,NA,TRBJ2-7,TGTGCCAGCAGCTCCCCCCACTACTACGAGCAGTACTTC,CASSSPHYYEQYF
TRBV28,NA,TRBD1,TRBJ1-2,TGTGCCAGCAGTTTGAGTGTGGGACAGGGGGCGCGAGGCTACACCTTC,CASSLSVGQGARGYTF
TRBV5-1,NA,NA,TRBJ1-2,TGCGCCAGCAGGGGGGAGGGCGAGAGTGGCTACACCTTC,CASRGEGESGYTF
TRBV6-5,once,NA,TRBJ1-4,TGTGCCAGCAGTTACTCGAAAACAGGATGGGGTGAAAAACTGTTTTTT,CASSYSKTGWGEKLFF
TRBV4-1,few,NA,TRBJ2-5,TGCGCCAGCAGCCAAGAGACGGGGATTCAAGAGACCCAGTACTTC,CASSQETGIQETQYF
TRBV27,NA,NA,TRBJ1-1,TGTGCCAGCAGCCCCGGGAGTGGCACTGAAGCTTTCTTT,CASSPGSGTEAFF
TRBV4-1,NA,NA,TRBJ1-5,TGCGCCAGCAGCCAAGTCCCCGGGGAGCAGCCCCAGCATTTT,CASSQVPGEQPQHF
TRBV19,NA,TRBD1,TRBJ2-1,TGTGCCAGCAGACAGGGTTACAATGAGCAGTTCTTC,CASRQGYNEQFF
TRBV19,few,TRBD1,TRBJ2-6,TGTGCCTCCGACAAGGGGACAGGGCCCAACGTCCTGACTTTC,CASDKGTGPNVLTF
TRBV28,NA,TRBD2,TRBJ2-7,TGTGCCAGCAGTTCTATGCCGGGACTAGCGGGACACGAGCAGTACTTC,CASSSMPGLAGHEQYF
TRBV6-1,NA,TRBD1,TRBJ1-1,TGTGCCAGCAGTGAAGCTATAACAGGGGTCCCAACTGAAGCTTTCTTT,CASSEAITGVPTEAFF
TRBV5-6,NA,TRBD2,TRBJ2-7,TGTGCCAGCAGCTCCGCGGCTAGCGGAACGACCTACGAGCAGTACTTC,CASSSAASGTTYEQYF
TRBV28,NA,NA,TRBJ1-2,TGTGCCAGCAGTTTTGACACGGACAGTTTAGGCTATGGCTACACCTTC,CASSFDTDSLGYGYTF
TRBV28,NA,TRBD1,TRBJ1-1,TGTGCCAGCACCCCGCAGGGGGTGGGCACTGAAGCTTTCTTT,CASTPQGVGTEAFF
TRBV30,NA,NA,TRBJ1-1,TGTGCCTGGAGTGTACATCGCAGGGAGGCTGAAGCTTTCTTT,CAWSVHRREAEAFF
TRBV15,NA,NA,TRBJ2-7,TGTGCCACCAGCTCCACAAGACTTGGCTACGAGCAGTACTTC,CATSSTRLGYEQYF
TRBV5-1,NA,NA,TRBJ1-1,TGCGCCAGCAGGCTCGGGACATCTAACACTGAAGCTTTCTTT,CASRLGTSNTEAFF
TRBV4-2,NA,NA,TRBJ2-3,TGTGCCAGCAGCCAGGAGGCTAGCACAGATACGCAGTATTTT,CASSQEASTDTQYF
TRBV1,once,NA,TRBJ2-7,TGCACCAGCAGCCAAGCGATTGGCGGGGGAGGCCTACGGAAGCAGTACTTC,CTSSQAIGGGGLRKQYF
TRBV4-2,NA,NA,TRBJ2-7,TGTGCCAGCAGCCAAGATCGTGGAGCAGGGGACTACGAGCAGTACTTC,CASSQDRGAGDYEQYF
TRBV19,NA,TRBD2,TRBJ2-1,TGTGCCAGTAGTCACCCCGGGCTAGCGGGGGGTAATGAGCAGTTCTTC,CASSHPGLAGGNEQFF
TRBV27,NA,NA,TRBJ2-1,TGTGCCAGCAGTTTCCCCACCCGGACAGGAGGGGACAATGAGCAGTTCTTC,CASSFPTRTGGDNEQFF
TRBV6-1,NA,NA,TRBJ1-4,TGTGCCAGCAGTGAGTGGACTCCGGGAGCAACTAATGAAAAACTGTTTTTT,CASSEWTPGATNEKLFF
TRBV28,NA,TRBD1,TRBJ1-5,TGTGCCAGCAGTTTGACGACAGGGATTTGGCAGCCCCAGCATTTT,CASSLTTGIWQPQHF
TRBV15,NA,TRBD2,TRBJ2-1,TGTGCCACCAGCAGGGGGGAATCCGGGCGGGAGGCAGTCAATGAGCAGTTCTTC,CATSRGESGREAVNEQFF
TRBV6-9,few,NA,TRBJ1-6,TGTGCCAGCAGTTCCGTCGCAGGGGATCATTCACCCCTCCACTTT,CASSSVAGDHSPLHF
TRBV6-6,NA,NA,TRBJ1-1,TGTGCCAGCAGTCCCGAGGGGGGGGCCCGGTCGGGAGCTTTCTTT,CASSPEGGARSGAFF
TRBV6-6,NA,NA,TRBJ2-1,TGTGCCAGCAGTTACTCTACAGTTTACAATGAGCAGTTCTTC,CASSYSTVYNEQFF
TRBV7-4,NA,TRBD1,TRBJ1-5,TGTGCCAGCAGCTGTATAACAGGGGTTAGCAATCAGCCCCAGCATTTT,CASSCITGVSNQPQHF
TRBV5-4,NA,TRBD2,TRBJ2-5,TGTGCCAGCAGCTTGGAGACGGGGGGGCAAGAGACCCAGTACTTC,CASSLETGGQETQYF
TRBV9,NA,NA,TRBJ2-3,TGTGCCAGCAGCGTAGGAACTATCTTCACAGATACGCAGTATTTT,CASSVGTIFTDTQYF
TRBV15,NA,TRBD1,TRBJ2-1,TGTGCCACCAGCGGACAGGGGGAAAACAATGAGCAGTTCTTC,CATSGQGENNEQFF
TRBV6-1,NA,TRBD1,TRBJ2-3,TGTGCCAGCAGTGAAGAGGACAGGGAAATGGGAGATACGCAGTATTTT,CASSEEDREMGDTQYF
TRBV28,NA,TRBD1,TRBJ2-2,TGTGCCAGCAGTTACAGGGGTGGGACCGGGGAGCTGTTTTTT,CASSYRGGTGELFF
TRBV28,once,NA,TRBJ2-1,TGTGCCAGCAGTCCCCGGACACAACCCTACAATGAGCAGTTCTTC,CASSPRTQPYNEQFF
TRBV27,NA,TRBD1,TRBJ2-7,TGTGCCAGCAGTCCGGGACAGACCACCTACGAGCAGTACTTC,CASSPGQTTYEQYF
TRBV28,NA,NA,TRBJ2-4,TGTGCCAGCAGTTTTTATTCCCGGGGCAAAAACATTCAGTACTTC,CASSFYSRGKNIQYF